This is a list of T cell receptor beta chains from one sample in a study of cytomegalovirus exposure and HLA in healthy donors. Profiling relied on immunoSEQ multiplex PCR, and the TCRdb table lists in-frame clones only, not all of them. Among 150,000 to 250,000 clones listed, around 78% were seen once. The sample was PBMCs. The receptors originated from a man younger than 45 in good health and CMV-seronegative. The CDR3 runs from the conserved cysteine through the conserved F or W. The order of the fields is J gene, D gene, V gene, CDR3 protein. A D gene is named only where the DNA matches it firmly.

j_gene: TRBJ1-4
d_gene: -
v_gene: TRBV30
CDR3aa: CAPEGNRPNEKLFF

j_gene: TRBJ2-2
d_gene: -
v_gene: TRBV10-3
CDR3aa: CAIRLVNTGELFF

j_gene: TRBJ1-4
d_gene: -
v_gene: TRBV29-1
CDR3aa: CSVISGHRNEKLFF

j_gene: TRBJ2-2
d_gene: TRBD2
v_gene: TRBV5-4
CDR3aa: CASSSSPLAGISTGELFF

j_gene: TRBJ2-7
d_gene: -
v_gene: TRBV5-1
CDR3aa: CASSPLSQYEQYF

j_gene: TRBJ2-1
d_gene: TRBD2
v_gene: TRBV7-9
CDR3aa: CASSSSLAGGPYNEQFF

j_gene: TRBJ2-3
d_gene: -
v_gene: TRBV5-1
CDR3aa: CASSLVGEPSTDTQYF

j_gene: TRBJ2-7
d_gene: -
v_gene: TRBV9
CDR3aa: CASSVVGDTAYEQYF

j_gene: TRBJ2-1
d_gene: TRBD1
v_gene: TRBV5-8
CDR3aa: CASSSDRSYNEQFF

j_gene: TRBJ1-2
d_gene: -
v_gene: TRBV2
CDR3aa: CASSAGTTGKYGYTF

j_gene: TRBJ1-5
d_gene: TRBD1
v_gene: TRBV7-8
CDR3aa: CASSLGPDRVTRQPQHF

j_gene: TRBJ2-7
d_gene: -
v_gene: TRBV6-1
CDR3aa: CASSEASRYEQYF

j_gene: TRBJ2-7
d_gene: -
v_gene: TRBV2
CDR3aa: CASSTGISYEQYF

j_gene: TRBJ2-7
d_gene: TRBD1
v_gene: TRBV7-3
CDR3aa: CASSFQTGGYSEQYF

j_gene: TRBJ2-5
d_gene: TRBD2
v_gene: TRBV2
CDR3aa: CASSRGLAGERETQYF

j_gene: TRBJ1-1
d_gene: -
v_gene: TRBV4-2
CDR3aa: CASSQDWGGRSEAFF

j_gene: TRBJ2-1
d_gene: TRBD2
v_gene: TRBV5-6
CDR3aa: CASSLARPSGRLNEQFF

j_gene: TRBJ2-3
d_gene: TRBD2
v_gene: TRBV10-2
CDR3aa: CASSESSGRAEDTQYF

j_gene: TRBJ2-7
d_gene: TRBD2
v_gene: TRBV28
CDR3aa: CASSLGTSGSSSEQYF

j_gene: TRBJ2-2
d_gene: TRBD2
v_gene: TRBV5-1
CDR3aa: CASSSMPGTRNTGELFF

j_gene: TRBJ2-6
d_gene: -
v_gene: TRBV2
CDR3aa: CASSDSSGANVLTF

j_gene: TRBJ1-5
d_gene: TRBD1
v_gene: TRBV5-1
CDR3aa: CASRFGTGGSQPQHF

j_gene: TRBJ2-1
d_gene: TRBD2
v_gene: TRBV4-2
CDR3aa: CASSQGLVIAGGPYNEQFF

j_gene: TRBJ1-1
d_gene: -
v_gene: TRBV28
CDR3aa: CASSLGSPIGAFF

j_gene: TRBJ2-3
d_gene: TRBD2
v_gene: TRBV5-1
CDR3aa: CASSLAGLADFTDTQYF

j_gene: TRBJ2-7
d_gene: -
v_gene: TRBV11-1
CDR3aa: CASSSVVYEQYF

j_gene: TRBJ1-2
d_gene: TRBD1
v_gene: TRBV28
CDR3aa: CASSLGTGRYGYTF

j_gene: TRBJ2-7
d_gene: -
v_gene: TRBV10-1
CDR3aa: CATAGGSLAEQYF

j_gene: TRBJ1-5
d_gene: -
v_gene: TRBV30
CDR3aa: CAWSVGQGHPPQHF

j_gene: TRBJ1-6
d_gene: -
v_gene: TRBV6-5
CDR3aa: CASSRRDTNNSPLHF

j_gene: TRBJ2-5
d_gene: -
v_gene: TRBV28
CDR3aa: CASSPPAVAQYF

j_gene: TRBJ1-2
d_gene: TRBD1
v_gene: TRBV28
CDR3aa: CASSFPPGQGGYGYTF

j_gene: TRBJ2-7
d_gene: TRBD2
v_gene: TRBV10-1
CDR3aa: CASREPTSGSYEQYF

j_gene: TRBJ2-2
d_gene: -
v_gene: TRBV28
CDR3aa: CASSRGTGELFF

j_gene: TRBJ2-7
d_gene: TRBD1
v_gene: TRBV7-2
CDR3aa: CASSDDRDVYEQYF

j_gene: TRBJ2-7
d_gene: -
v_gene: TRBV7-2
CDR3aa: CASSLGVGDQYEQYF

j_gene: TRBJ1-6
d_gene: TRBD1
v_gene: TRBV9
CDR3aa: CASSEGALNSPLHF

j_gene: TRBJ1-4
d_gene: TRBD1
v_gene: TRBV19
CDR3aa: CASFPTGQVIEKLFF

j_gene: TRBJ2-7
d_gene: -
v_gene: TRBV7-3
CDR3aa: CASSLGAGTHYEQYF

j_gene: TRBJ2-7
d_gene: -
v_gene: TRBV6-5
CDR3aa: CASSQNRGAVNEQYF

j_gene: TRBJ2-5
d_gene: TRBD2
v_gene: TRBV30
CDR3aa: CAWRSGRVGETQYF

j_gene: TRBJ1-1
d_gene: -
v_gene: TRBV28
CDR3aa: CASTWGGGEDFF

j_gene: TRBJ2-2
d_gene: TRBD2
v_gene: TRBV2
CDR3aa: CASTLAGGPNGELFF

j_gene: TRBJ2-1
d_gene: -
v_gene: TRBV15
CDR3aa: CATSSPDFDNEQFF

j_gene: TRBJ2-7
d_gene: TRBD2
v_gene: TRBV7-9
CDR3aa: CASSLAGRASGRNEQYF

j_gene: TRBJ2-1
d_gene: TRBD2
v_gene: TRBV5-4
CDR3aa: CASSLVGLADNEQFF

j_gene: TRBJ2-7
d_gene: TRBD1
v_gene: TRBV6-5
CDR3aa: CASRKAGGSYEQYF

j_gene: TRBJ1-5
d_gene: TRBD1
v_gene: TRBV13
CDR3aa: CASSLGTGIQPQHF

j_gene: TRBJ2-7
d_gene: -
v_gene: TRBV4-1
CDR3aa: CASSQHNSFEQYF

j_gene: TRBJ1-5
d_gene: -
v_gene: TRBV7-9
CDR3aa: CASSRPASDQPQHF

j_gene: TRBJ2-7
d_gene: -
v_gene: TRBV7-9
CDR3aa: CASSSNYGQYF

j_gene: TRBJ1-2
d_gene: -
v_gene: TRBV28
CDR3aa: CASKERGWGYTF

j_gene: -
d_gene: TRBD1
v_gene: TRBV4-1
CDR3aa: CASSQGWTGSTYEQYF

j_gene: TRBJ2-7
d_gene: TRBD1
v_gene: TRBV2
CDR3aa: CAEGAGGPTGGEQYF

j_gene: TRBJ1-1
d_gene: -
v_gene: TRBV25-1
CDR3aa: CASSPSDSQNTEAFF

j_gene: TRBJ2-2
d_gene: -
v_gene: TRBV10-3
CDR3aa: CAIGQITNTGELFF

j_gene: TRBJ1-5
d_gene: TRBD1
v_gene: TRBV19
CDR3aa: CASSPGTGVGNQPQHF

j_gene: TRBJ2-1
d_gene: TRBD1
v_gene: TRBV28
CDR3aa: CASSSRQGSSSYNEQFF

j_gene: TRBJ2-6
d_gene: TRBD2
v_gene: TRBV7-3
CDR3aa: CASSPAGGMFTGANVLTF

j_gene: TRBJ1-2
d_gene: TRBD1
v_gene: TRBV10-2
CDR3aa: CASSDVRTGDGYTF